The 23 T cell receptor beta chains below come from one sample, sequenced in a study of cytomegalovirus exposure and HLA in healthy donors. Primers: 60 Vbeta forward and 13 Jbeta reverse. This table comes from immunoSEQ multiplex PCR, and its TCRdb copy is limited to in-frame clones, with some not included. This sample carries under 150,000 clones, approximately 70% of them seen once, and the ten largest clones take more than 2.5%. Input material: PBMCs. All receptors derive from a woman aged 55-70 years in good health and CMV-seropositive.

The rearrangement joins TRBV12-5 to TRBJ2-7, with 7 bases lining up with TRBD1. This CDR3 is 15 amino acids long. J gave up 5 bases and V 4 bases, and 11 bases lay outside the gene matches. Germline V gives CDR1 LGHNT, CDR2 FRNRAP. This chain's CDR3 is CASGSSGTDVNEQYF. The DNA of the CDR3 is TGTGCTAGTGGTTCTTCCGGGACAGACGTCAACGAGCAGTACTTC.

This clone was counted a few times. V usage is TRBV19 and J usage is TRBJ1-1, with D unresolved. CDR1 and CDR2 from the germline V gene are LNHDA and SQIVND (reference sequence). V was pared by 7 bases and J by 0 bases, with 21 bases between. This CDR3 region has 17 residues. CDR3 in DNA: TGTGCCAGTACCCACGAGGTAGGCTTTAACATGAACACTGAAGCTTTCTTT. Encoded protein: CASTHEVGFNMNTEAFF.

The CDR3 region is CASKNTGSAGYTF. The CDR3 DNA reads TGTGCCAGCAAAAATACAGGTTCTGCTGGCTACACCTTC. The genes are TRBV6-4 and TRBJ1-2; D might be TRBD1 (5 bases). The CDR3 extends over 13 amino acids. Per the germline V gene, CDR1 is MRHNA and CDR2 is SNTAGT. Trimming stripped 7 bases from V and 7 bases from J, with 16 bases between.

The CDR3 coding sequence is TGCGCCAGCAAAGGGGACAGGGAGACAGATACGCAGTATTTT. Its translation: CASKGDRETDTQYF. The chain links TRBV5-1 to TRBJ2-3; TRBD1 matches at 9 bases. Germline V gene data show CDR1 as SGHRS and CDR2 as YFSETQ. The V gene end was trimmed by 6 bases and the J gene end by 3 bases; junction bases not matched to a gene: 5. This CDR3 spans 14 amino acids.

V gene TRBV9 combines with J gene TRBJ1-4; 8 positions match TRBD1. J was trimmed by 1 base and V by 0 bases; bases with no gene match: 5. Germline V gene sequence: CDR1 SGDLS, CDR2 YYNGEE. The CDR3 covers 17 residues. The CDR3 DNA reads as TGTGCCAGCAGCGTAGGCTCCACAGGGGGAACTAATGAAAAACTGTTTTTT. This gives the protein CASSVGSTGGTNEKLFF.

This clone was seen more than once but under ten times. The genes are TRBV5-8 and TRBJ2-3, with D maybe TRBD1 (5 bases). V shed 7 bases and J shed 3 bases, with 27 bases lying between them. Germline V gene lookup returns CDR1 SGHTS and CDR2 YDEGEE. The length of the CDR3 is 18 residues. CDR3 amino acids: CASSLTGSSRQWTDTQYF. The CDR3 bases are TGTGCCAGCTCTCTAACAGGAAGCTCTCGGCAATGGACAGATACGCAGTATTTT.

V gene TRBV6-5 combines with J gene TRBJ2-2, with D possibly TRBD1 on 6 matching bases. The CDR3 has 15 amino acids. Trimming shortened V by 7 bases and J by 0 bases, and 12 bases separated the two germline ends. Per germline, CDR1 MNHEY and CDR2 SVGAGI. The CDR3 region has the DNA TGTGCCAGCAAACTTGAGGGGGCGAACACCGGGGAGCTGTTTTTT. The encoded protein is CASKLEGANTGELFF.

This clone has more than one count but fewer than ten. The chain combines TRBV27 with TRBJ1-1; 8 bases are a match to TRBD1. The CDR3 length is 15 residues. The V gene's germline CDR1 is MNHEY and CDR2 SMNVEV (reference sequence). V lost 4 bases to trimming and J lost 2 bases; unmatched junction nucleotides: 6. CDR3 amino acids: CASSSGTGGNTEAFF. The CDR3 nucleotides read TGTGCCAGCAGTTCCGGGACAGGAGGTAACACTGAAGCTTTCTTT.

A single count supports this clone. This chain links TRBV7-9 with TRBJ2-5; D uncertain. The assigned J gene may be wrong: the sequence end matches TRBJ2-7 better. In germline, CDR1 is SEHNR, CDR2 FQNEAQ (reference sequence). The CDR3 covers 14 residues. The CDR3 here is CASSLGRMGYEQYF. The CDR3 nucleotides are TGTGCCAGCAGCTTAGGACGGATGGGCTACGAGCAGTACTTC.

The V gene is TRBV7-8, the J gene TRBJ1-4; TRBD1 aligns across 10 bases. V lost 2 bases, J lost 7 bases, and 10 bases stayed unmatched. The V gene's germline CDR1 is SGHVS and CDR2 FQNEAQ. The CDR3 sequence is 17 residues long. CDR3 residues: CASSLPSPGTGVEKLFF. The CDR3 DNA sequence: TGTGCCAGCAGCTTACCGTCCCCCGGGACAGGGGTTGAAAAACTGTTTTTT. The full variable domain, rest sourced from reference TRBV7-8 and TRBJ1-4, is GAGVSQSPRYKVAKRGQDVALRCDPISGHVSLFWYQQALGQGPEFLTYFQNEAQLDKSGLPSDRFFAERPEGSVSTLKIQRTQQEDSAVYLCASSLPSPGTGVEKLFFGSGTQLSVL.

This chain links TRBV7-9 with TRBJ1-6, with D tentatively TRBD1 (6 bases). Germline CDR1 reads SEHNR; CDR2 reads FQNEAQ (reference sequence). V was shortened by 2 bases and J by 6 bases, with 14 bases between the two germline ends. This CDR3 comprises 16 residues. The DNA for the CDR3 is TGTGCCAGCAGCTTATCCGGGGGCGGGGGTAATTCACCCCTCCACTTT. Protein product: CASSLSGGGGNSPLHF.

The CDR3 bases are TGTGCCAGCAGTGACTGGACTAACAACTACGAGCAGTACTTC. Protein product: CASSDWTNNYEQYF. The chain links TRBV6-1 to TRBJ2-7, with D perhaps matching TRBD2 (6 bases). The V end lost 3 bases, the J end lost 3 bases, and 12 bases lay between the germline ends. Per the germline V gene, CDR1 is MNHNS and CDR2 is SASEGT. This CDR3 has 14 residues.

The genes are TRBV6-5 and TRBJ1-2, with 9 bases that match TRBD1. The J segment lost 7 bases and the V segment lost 6 bases, leaving 6 bases of the junction unmatched. Germline CDR1 MNHEY, CDR2 SVGAGI. The CDR3 extends over 13 amino acids. The CDR3 reads CASRGQGASGYTF. The DNA for the CDR3 is TGTGCCAGCAGGGGACAGGGAGCAAGTGGCTACACCTTC.

The rearrangement joins TRBV19 to TRBJ2-1; 9 nucleotides line up with TRBD2. With V trimmed by 7 bases and J by 8 bases, 9 bases remained unmatched. Per the germline V gene, CDR1 is LNHDA and CDR2 is SQIVND (reference sequence). The CDR3 is made up of 14 amino acids. Written as DNA, the CDR3 is TGTGCCAGTACCACCGGACTAGCGAGGGATGAGCAGTTCTTC. This translates into CASTTGLARDEQFF.

The chain employs TRBV18 and TRBJ2-7; possible D gene TRBD2, 7 bases. Trimming cost V 1 base and J 6 bases, with 13 bases left between them. The CDR3 covers 14 residues. CDR1 is KGHSH, CDR2 LQKENI, per germline. CDR3 bases: TGTGCCAGCTCACCACTCCGGGGGGCGGGCGAGCAGTACTTC. Protein product: CASSPLRGAGEQYF.

The chain is built from TRBV5-8 and TRBJ1-4; no definite D call. With 3 bases removed from V and 0 bases from J, the gap between germline ends came to 9 bases. The CDR3 spans 15 residues. Germline values: CDR1 SGHTS, CDR2 YDEGEE. Here the CDR3 DNA reads TGTGCCAGCAGCTCCGGACTGGCAACTAATGAAAAACTGTTTTTT. As protein: CASSSGLATNEKLFF.

This chain joins TRBV12-5 and TRBJ2-7; TRBD1 aligns across 7 bases. This CDR3 contains 13 residues. Germline CDR1 is LGHNT and CDR2 is FRNRAP. With 5 bases clipped from V and 2 bases from J, the junction kept 3 bases outside the gene matches. The CDR3 DNA reads TGTGCTAGTGGTCAGGGGGACACCTACGAGCAGTACTTC. Translated, it gives CASGQGDTYEQYF.

V usage is TRBV18 and J usage is TRBJ1-5, with 7 bases matching TRBD1. The CDR3 has 13 amino acids. CDR1 is KGHSH and CDR2 is LQKENI in the germline V gene. V gave up 8 bases and J gave up 4 bases; unmatched junction bases: 5. The CDR3 coding sequence is TGTGCCAGCGGCCGGGACAGAAATCAGCCCCAGCATTTT. As protein: CASGRDRNQPQHF.

As to this clone: One end of the junction does not line up with germline, which may come from a read error. CDR3 sequence reads: CASSPYGQSHEQFF. CDR3 nucleotides: TGTGCTAGCAGCCCCTACGGACAGTCCCATGAGCAGTTCTTC. The chain has TRBV7-7 and TRBJ2-1, with a weak D call TRBD1 (6 bases). The CDR3 runs to 14 residues. The germline V gene encodes CDR1 SSHAT and CDR2 FNYEAQ (reference sequence). Combining the CDR3 with reference TRBV7-7 and TRBJ2-1 gives the whole variable domain GAGVSQSPRYKVTKRGQDVTLRCDPISSHATLYWYQQALGQGPEFLTYFNYEAQPDKSGLPSDRFSAERPEGSISTLTIQRTEQRDSAMYRCASSPYGQSHEQFFGPGTRLTVL.

This clone was seen more than once but under ten times. This chain uses TRBV5-1 with TRBJ1-4, with 10 bases lining up with TRBD1. J lost 7 bases, V lost 6 bases, and 6 bases had no gene match. Germline CDR1 SGHRS, CDR2 YFSETQ. The length of the CDR3 is 14 residues. The CDR3 sequence: CASTLRTGGEKLFF. CDR3 DNA sequence: TGCGCCAGCACCCTTCGGACAGGGGGTGAAAAACTGTTTTTT. Full variable domain (missing parts from reference TRBV5-1 and TRBJ1-4): KAGVTQTPRYLIKTRGQQVTLSCSPISGHRSVSWYQQTPGQGLQFLFEYFSETQRNKGNFPGRFSGRQFSNSRSEMNVSTLELGDSALYLCASTLRTGGEKLFFGSGTQLSVL.

V and J are TRBV6-5 and TRBJ2-1; 9 nucleotides line up with TRBD2. The CDR3 totals 16 residues. In germline, CDR1 is MNHEY, CDR2 SVGAGI. The V and J ends lost 0 bases and 7 bases, in that order; junction bases with no gene match: 7. DNA for the CDR3: TGTGCCAGCAGTTACTCGAGTAGCGGGGGTAGAAATGAGCAGTTCTTC. This gives the protein CASSYSSSGGRNEQFF.

This clone was recorded only once. The rearrangement joins TRBV27 to TRBJ2-2; D uncertain. This CDR3 has 12 amino acids. Germline V gives CDR1 MNHEY, CDR2 SMNVEV (reference sequence). The germline V and J ends were trimmed by 4 bases and 9 bases, with 9 bases remaining between them. The CDR3 nucleotides read TGTGCCAGCAGTTCCTTCCAGTGGGAGCTGTTTTTT. Translation gives CASSSFQWELFF.

The rearrangement links TRBV27 to TRBJ1-2; TRBD1 aligns across 9 bases. Unmatched junction bases numbered 7, after V lost 4 bases and J lost 4 bases. This CDR3 region has 15 residues. The germline V gene has CDR1 MNHEY and CDR2 SMNVEV (reference sequence). The chain's CDR3 is CASSSGDRVGYGYTF. In DNA, the CDR3 is TGTGCCAGCAGTTCAGGGGACAGGGTGGGCTATGGCTACACCTTC.